The clone carrying this T cell receptor (beta chain) was counted once. This sample was included in a study of blood T cell repertoires in COVID-19. On the study more broadly: Both acute and convalescent COVID-19 samples were obtained from the United States, Italy and Spain.

Those enrolled, adults aged roughly 18 to 95 years, came from around 25 US areas. CDR1 and CDR2 (germline): MNHEY, SVGAGI. This CDR3 comprises 14 residues. Losses at the gene ends were 0 bases for V and 5 bases for J; bases not matched to a gene: 2. The protocol was immunoSEQ multiplex PCR, while the TCRdb copy is restricted to in-frame clones and leaves out a portion. The table includes roughly 430,000 clones, approximately 90% detected once. The receptor was isolated from a woman between 18 and 29 years old who had been exposed to COVID-19. The chain has TRBV6-5 and TRBJ2-5, with 8 bases identical to TRBD2. Sequenced sample: PBMCs or T cells enriched from blood (not recorded which). The CDR3 spells CASSYSAGAETQYF. The CDR3 nucleotides are TGTGCCAGCAGTTACTCAGCGGGAGCGGAGACCCAGTACTTC.